This T cell receptor (beta chain) was captured by sequencing in a study of glioma-infiltrating T cells. TCR alpha and beta CDR3 regions were amplified from RNA using iRepertoire nested multiplex PCR. TCRdb re-analysed the multiplex PCR reads in MiXCR, keeping a single row per CDR3 protein. In the table there are 84,000 or so distinct CDR3 sequences, about 23% of which are singletons. Study observations and caveats: Very few CDR3 sequences were shared between tissue and blood. Above-expected tissue-blood divergence occurred in all gliomas, most in low-grade ones.

This clonotype was seen repeatedly, ten times or more. As yet, its antigen is unknown. This CDR3 region has 14 residues. The germline V and J ends were trimmed by 1 base and 3 bases, with 9 bases remaining between them. CDR1 is SEHNR, CDR2 FQNEAQ, per germline (reference sequence). The material sequenced was glioma tissue, nonneoplastic brain tissue, or PBMCs (not recorded which). The clonotype was recovered from a human donor with low-grade glioma or glioblastoma, undergoing nonglioma brain surgery, or in good health (not recorded which). The J gene is TRBJ1-1, the V gene TRBV7-9, with D unresolved. The CDR3 DNA sequence: TGTGCCAGCAGCTTAGTGAGTGAGGACACTGAAGCTTTCTTT. Amino acid sequence: CASSLVSEDTEAFF. Based on the CDR3 plus reference TRBV7-9 and TRBJ1-1, the full variable domain is DTGVSQNPRHKITKRGQNVTFRCDPISEHNRLYWYRQTLGQGPEFLTYFQNEAQLEKSRLLSDRFSAERPKGSFSTLEIQRTEQGDSAMYLCASSLVSEDTEAFFGQGTRLTVV.